Presented here are 7 T cell receptor beta chains from one specimen sequenced in a study of T cell responses to AZD1222 COVID-19 vaccine. Clones were sequenced by immunoSEQ multiplex PCR, and TCRdb holds only the in-frame ones, with some missing. This table has fewer than 200,000 clones, approximately 92% appearing once. The sample consisted of peripheral blood, taken on day 0 of AZD1222 vaccination. The receptor source for this set is an adult in good health.

This clone was seen a single time. This sequence joins TRBV6-5 and TRBJ2-1, with TRBD2 matching 12 bases. Unmatched junction bases numbered 4, after V lost 6 bases and J lost 4 bases. Germline assignment: CDR1 MNHEY and CDR2 SVGAGI. This CDR3 is built from 15 residues. The CDR3 DNA is TGTGCCAGCAGCACTCTAGCGGGAGGGTACAATGAGCAGTTCTTC. Translated: CASSTLAGGYNEQFF.

This clone was observed once. The genes are TRBV5-1 and TRBJ1-4; D remains unclear. This CDR3 has 13 residues. Germline V gives CDR1 SGHRS, CDR2 YFSETQ. With 1 base removed from V and 7 bases from J, the gap between germline ends came to 8 bases. CDR3 DNA: TGCGCCAGCAGCTTGCGGCACCGTGAAAAACTGTTTTTT. It codes for CASSLRHREKLFF.

This clone showed up just once. This chain connects TRBV7-2 to TRBJ2-2; D remains unclear. From germline, CDR1 is SGHTA and CDR2 FQGNSA. V gave up 2 bases and J gave up 1 base, with 17 bases separating them. The CDR3 has 18 residues. The CDR3 coding sequence is TGTGCCAGCAGCTTAAGCCCCCGGACGGACCTGAACACCGGGGAGCTGTTTTTT. Its translation: CASSLSPRTDLNTGELFF. The full variable domain, with the rest looked up from reference TRBV7-2 and TRBJ2-2, is GAGVSQSPSNKVTEKGKDVELRCDPISGHTALYWYRQSLGQGLEFLIYFQGNSAPDKSGLPSDRFSAERTGGSVSTLTIQRTQQEDSAVYLCASSLSPRTDLNTGELFFGEGSRLTVL.

In this sample, this clone turned up once. The V call is TRBV18, the J call TRBJ2-7, with D unclear. Deletions cut 6 bases from V and 0 bases from J, with 12 bases between. The CDR3 runs 14 residues. CDR1 is KGHSH, CDR2 LQKENI, per germline. This CDR3 reads CASSPDQFSYEQYF. The CDR3 DNA reads as TGTGCCAGCTCCCCGGACCAGTTCTCCTACGAGCAGTACTTC.

The chain couples TRBV7-2 to TRBJ2-7; D not certain. The CDR3 has 13 amino acids. With 0 bases removed from V and 2 bases from J, the gap between germline ends came to 5 bases. Germline CDR1 reads SGHTA; CDR2 reads FQGNSA. In nucleotides, the CDR3 is TGTGCCAGCAGCTTAGCGCTAGCCTACGAGCAGTACGTC. This codes for CASSLALAYEQYV.

The chain is built from TRBV7-2 and TRBJ2-4; perhaps TRBD1 as D (6 bases). Germline lookup yields CDR1 SGHTA and CDR2 FQGNSA. Trimming removed 3 bases from V and 6 bases from J, with 9 bases in between. This CDR3 has 13 residues. The CDR3 loop reads CASSFQGSNIQYF. In nucleotides, the CDR3 is TGTGCCAGCAGCTTTCAGGGGTCAAACATTCAGTACTTC.

V is TRBV7-9 and J is TRBJ2-4; 7 nucleotides match TRBD1. The CDR3 covers 14 residues. Germline V lookup: CDR1 SEHNR, CDR2 FQNEAQ (reference sequence). After removal of 5 bases from V and 5 bases from J, the junction contained 6 bases not matched to a gene. CDR3 bases: TGTGCCAGCAGCAGCAGACAGGGCCAAAACATTCAGTACTTC. It is translated as CASSSRQGQNIQYF. The variable domain in full, with the rest retrieved from reference TRBV7-9 and TRBJ2-4, is DTGVSQNPRHKITKRGQNVTFRCDPISEHNRLYWYRQTLGQGPEFLTYFQNEAQLEKSRLLSDRFSAERPKGSFSTLEIQRTEQGDSAMYLCASSSRQGQNIQYFGAGTRLSVL.